This paragraph covers one T cell receptor (beta chain) sequence. Other DNA sequences within the sample encode an identical CDR3. The sample belongs to a study of blood T cell repertoires in COVID-19. After removal of 3 bases from V and 6 bases from J, the junction contained 4 bases not matched to a gene. This CDR3 spans 13 amino acids. Germline assignment: CDR1 SNHLY and CDR2 FYNNEI. Enrolled through a virtual design, the participants were between roughly 18 and 100 years of age and came from roughly 22 US areas. Generated by immunoSEQ multiplex PCR, the TCRdb table keeps only in-frame clones and is missing some. The table records around 300,000 clones, around 90% of them present only once.

This receptor was taken from a woman aged 40 to 49 who had recovered from COVID-19. Sequencing was performed on PBMCs or T cells enriched from blood (not recorded which). V and J are TRBV2 and TRBJ2-5; TRBD2 agrees at 7 bases. CDR3 sequence reads: CASSDGGGKTQYF. In DNA, the CDR3 is TGTGCCAGCAGTGATGGGGGGGGGAAGACCCAGTACTTC. Full variable domain (missing parts from reference TRBV2 and TRBJ2-5): EPEVTQTPSHQVTQMGQEVILRCVPISNHLYFYWYRQILGQKVEFLVSFYNNEISEKSEIFDDQFSVERPDGSNFTLKIRSTKLEDSAMYFCASSDGGGKTQYFGPGTRLLVL.